This T cell receptor beta chain was profiled in a study of identical twins. This clonotype was seen a few times. MiXCR, run by TCRdb on the 5' RACE reads, gives a single entry per CDR3 protein. Of approximately 680,000 distinct CDR3 sequences listed, roughly 6.6% were seen once; the top ten hold about 1.5%. Germline CDR1 reads SGHDN; CDR2 reads FVKESK. The CDR3 is made up of 12 amino acids. V shed 1 base and J 14 bases; nucleotides not matched to a gene: 4. This sample was also put to use in a study of yellow fever vaccine responses in identical twins.

This receptor was taken from a woman under 30 in good health. This sequence joins TRBV14 and TRBJ2-3, with 9 bases aligning to TRBD1. The specimen sequenced was PBMCs. The CDR3 here is CASSQAYRGLYF. CDR3 bases: TGTGCCAGCAGCCAAGCGTACAGGGGGCTGTATTTT.